The rows below give T cell receptor beta chains drawn from one sample of a study of blood T cell repertoires in COVID-19. Using immunoSEQ multiplex PCR, the repertoire was profiled, and TCRdb retains in-frame clones only, with some absent. The table records some 390,000 clones, over 75% of them present only once. The material sequenced was peripheral blood. These receptors all come from a woman in her thirties or forties with COVID-19, enrolled during active disease. The CDR3 runs from the conserved cysteine through the conserved F or W. D genes are given only for firm matches. Clone size is given for some rows only: seen once, a few or many times, or a class if the clone is expanded.

TRBV5-4	-	TRBJ2-7	TRBD2	CASSPGLAIGYEQYF	TGTGCCAGCAGCCCGGGACTAGCGATAGGTTACGAGCAGTACTTC
TRBV5-1	-	TRBJ2-7	TRBD1	CATSAMGTGGEQYF	TGCGCCACCTCAGCAATGGGGACAGGGGGCGAGCAGTACTTC
TRBV24-1	once	TRBJ2-1	TRBD2	CATSDFSAREVPLEKYNEQFF	TGTGCCACCAGTGATTTTTCGGCGCGGGAGGTCCCATTGGAGAAATACAATGAGCAGTTCTTC
TRBV10-3	-	TRBJ1-5	TRBD1	CATGGSNQPQHF	TGTGCCACAGGGGGTAGCAATCAGCCCCAGCATTTT
TRBV7-2	-	TRBJ1-5	-	CASSRTGQINQPQHF	TGTGCCAGCAGCCGTACCGGACAGATCAATCAGCCCCAGCATTTT
TRBV28	-	TRBJ1-1	-	CASRKAGSEAFF	TGTGCCAGCAGGAAGGCAGGATCTGAAGCTTTCTTT
TRBV28	-	TRBJ1-4	-	CASSSGGAAVNEKLFF	TGTGCCAGCAGTTCGGGCGGGGCAGCAGTTAATGAAAAACTGTTTTTT
TRBV9	-	TRBJ1-2	TRBD1	CASSVQTGANYGYTF	TGTGCCAGCAGCGTCCAGACAGGGGCGAACTATGGCTACACCTTC
TRBV5-1	few	TRBJ1-1	-	CASSLGRLNTEAFF	TGCGCCAGCAGCTTGGGCAGATTGAACACTGAAGCTTTCTTT
TRBV7-9	-	TRBJ1-2	-	CASSLAGGEDGYTF	TGTGCCAGCAGCTTAGCAGGGGGAGAGGACGGCTACACCTTC
TRBV27	few	TRBJ1-1	-	CASSLTDSVNTEAFF	TGTGCCAGCAGTTTAACTGACAGCGTAAACACTGAAGCTTTCTTT
TRBV21-1	-	TRBJ1-2	-	CASSKGLPANYGYTF	TGTGCCAGCAGCAAAGGTCTCCCAGCTAACTATGGCTACACCTTC
TRBV5-1	-	TRBJ2-7	-	CASSRGGQGPFYEQYF	TGCGCCAGCAGTCGGGGCGGGCAGGGGCCATTTTACGAGCAGTACTTC
TRBV10-3	-	TRBJ1-2	TRBD1	CAINNRSGQLRAGYTF	TGTGCCATCAATAACAGATCGGGACAGCTTCGCGCTGGCTACACCTTC
TRBV28	-	TRBJ1-1	TRBD1	CASSLGPGTGVYTEAFF	TGTGCCAGCAGTTTAGGTCCCGGGACAGGGGTATACACTGAAGCTTTCTTT
TRBV25-1	few	TRBJ2-4	-	CASSSSSVQYF	TGTGCCAGCAGTTCTAGCTCTGTTCAGTACTTC
TRBV7-3	-	TRBJ2-2	TRBD1	CASSLLTGVSGELFF	TGTGCCAGCAGCCTACTCACAGGGGTTTCCGGGGAGCTGTTTTTT
TRBV9	-	TRBJ2-7	-	CASSVVGETSYEQYF	TGTGCCAGCAGCGTAGTTGGGGAGACCTCCTACGAGCAGTACTTC
TRBV24-1	-	TRBJ1-1	-	CATSGQRGTEAFF	TGTGCCACCAGTGGTCAAAGGGGAACTGAAGCTTTCTTT
TRBV6-6	-	TRBJ2-2	-	CASSSPPDSTGELFF	TGTGCCAGCAGTTCTCCTCCGGACAGCACCGGGGAGCTGTTTTTT
TRBV6-5	-	TRBJ1-2	-	CASSILGAHGYTF	TGTGCCAGCAGCATTCTCGGTGCTCATGGCTACACCTTC
TRBV2	few	TRBJ1-5	-	CASSVTASNQPQHF	TGTGCCAGCAGTGTAACAGCTAGCAATCAGCCCCAGCATTTT
TRBV28	-	TRBJ1-1	-	CASSQYPGQLNTEAFF	TGTGCCAGCAGCCAATATCCGGGACAACTGAACACTGAAGCTTTCTTT
TRBV4-1	-	TRBJ1-2	TRBD1	CASSQDHRGNNYGYTF	TGCGCCAGCAGCCAGGACCACAGGGGAAATAACTATGGCTACACCTTC
TRBV3-1/TRBV3-2	-	TRBJ1-1	TRBD1	CASSPTGGQSEAFF	TGTGCCAGCAGCCCAACCGGGGGACAGTCTGAAGCTTTCTTT
TRBV4-3	-	TRBJ1-3	TRBD1	CASSQGRGLGNTIYF	TGCGCCAGCAGCCAGGGCAGGGGGCTGGGAAACACCATATATTTT
TRBV30	-	TRBJ1-5	-	CAWSVRQSNQPQHF	TGTGCCTGGAGTGTCAGACAGTCCAATCAGCCCCAGCATTTT
TRBV12-3/TRBV12-4	-	TRBJ1-4	-	CASRRKGDEKLFF	TGTGCCAGCAGACGTAAAGGAGACGAAAAACTGTTTTTT
TRBV19	-	TRBJ2-2	-	CASSTQDKNTGELFF	TGTGCCAGTAGTACTCAAGACAAGAACACCGGGGAGCTGTTTTTT
TRBV4-2	-	TRBJ1-6	TRBD1	CASSQVEGQGASPLHF	TGTGCCAGCAGCCAAGTTGAAGGACAGGGGGCTTCACCCCTCCACTTT
TRBV6-5	once	TRBJ1-6	-	CASRVQGQFNSPLHF	TGTGCCAGCAGAGTTCAGGGACAATTCAATTCACCCCTCCACTTT
TRBV19	once	TRBJ1-5	TRBD1	CASSPGTGGGVGAYSNQPQHF	TGTGCCAGTAGTCCTGGGACAGGGGGCGGAGTGGGAGCGTATAGCAATCAGCCCCAGCATTTT
TRBV7-9	-	TRBJ1-1	-	CASSLSASLRTEAFF	TGTGCCAGCAGCTTATCTGCAAGTTTGAGGACTGAAGCTTTCTTT
TRBV6-5	-	TRBJ2-1	TRBD2	CASSFGLAHNEQFF	TGTGCCAGCAGTTTCGGACTAGCGCATAATGAGCAGTTCTTC
TRBV11-2	-	TRBJ2-1	-	CASSLGRRAVPNNEQFF	TGTGCCAGCAGCTTAGGTCGCAGGGCGGTCCCCAACAATGAGCAGTTCTTC
TRBV6-5	-	TRBJ1-1	-	CASSYSGQRNTEAFF	TGTGCCAGCAGTTACTCGGGCCAAAGAAACACTGAAGCTTTCTTT
TRBV3-1/TRBV3-2	-	TRBJ2-5	-	CASSQGSGRETQYF	TGTGCCAGCAGCCAAGGGTCAGGCCGGGAGACCCAGTACTTC
TRBV19	-	TRBJ2-1	-	CASSALSSYNEQFF	TGTGCCAGTAGCGCACTGAGCTCCTACAATGAGCAGTTCTTC
TRBV4-3	-	TRBJ1-2	-	CASSQARFWTADGYTF	TGCGCCAGCAGCCAAGCTCGATTCTGGACTGCTGATGGCTACACCTTC
TRBV7-2	-	TRBJ1-6	-	CASSVDRAYNSPLHF	TGTGCCAGCAGCGTAGACCGGGCCTATAATTCACCCCTCCACTTT
TRBV19	-	TRBJ1-4	-	CASSKSAPGNEKLFF	TGTGCCAGTAGTAAATCGGCGCCAGGGAATGAAAAACTGTTTTTT
TRBV5-1	-	TRBJ2-1	TRBD1	CASSPGDREQFF	TGCGCCAGCAGCCCGGGGGACAGGGAGCAGTTCTTC
TRBV6-1	-	TRBJ1-5	-	CASSEAGASQPQHF	TGTGCCAGCAGTGAAGCCGGAGCCTCCCAGCCCCAGCATTTT
TRBV7-9	-	TRBJ2-1	TRBD1	CASSLRGQGPRNEQFF	TGTGCCAGCAGCTTAAGAGGACAGGGTCCTCGCAATGAGCAGTTCTTC
TRBV15	-	TRBJ2-1	TRBD2	CATSGRLAGGNRNEQFF	TGTGCCACCAGCGGACGGTTGGCGGGAGGTAATAGGAATGAGCAGTTCTTC
TRBV11-1	-	TRBJ1-1	-	CASSQQGGGTEAFF	TGTGCCAGCAGCCAACAGGGCGGGGGCACTGAAGCTTTCTTT